The TCR beta chain described here comes from a study of breast tumors, draining lymph nodes, adjacent tissues. The study's findings and limits: Tumor T cell lymph node origin was a supported hypothesis, not proven. Luminal-like breast cancer showed significantly greater tumor-nontumor repertoire similarity than basal-like breast cancer did. Most tumor T cells seemingly derive from lymph node, then expand in tumor. Tumor TCR diversity was below lymph nodes but above nontumor tissue.

About this clonotype itself: Its target is unknown. This sequence may be a read error, since a much larger clone differs from it by one base.

TCRdb redid the calling of the multiplex PCR reads with MiXCR, one entry per CDR3 protein. The table lists tens of thousands of distinct CDR3 sequences, roughly two fifths of them singletons. Trimming shortened V by 5 bases and J by 2 bases, and 19 bases separated the two germline ends. Germline V gives CDR1 SGHAT, CDR2 FQNNGV. This CDR3 has 16 residues. Sample: breast tumor tissue. The clonotype originates from a female donor with breast cancer. Some clones in this sample may be carry-over from other donors' samples. The chain employs TRBV11-2 and TRBJ2-7; perhaps D is TRBD1 or TRBD2 (5 bases each). This CDR3 reads CASSPGMGPAAYEQYF. CDR3 bases: TGTGCCAGCAGCCCGGGGATGGGACCAGCGGCCTACGAGCAGTACTTC.